This is a list of T cell receptor beta chains from one sample in a study of T-cell memory formation after mild COVID-19. TCRdb reanalysed the 5' RACE reads using MiXCR and keeps one entry per CDR3 protein. This sample has tens of thousands of distinct CDR3 sequences, with around 30% found just once. The sequenced sample consisted of PBMCs or a T cell subset sorted from them (not recorded which). Receptors were obtained from a man between 18 and 29 years old who had mild COVID-19 (a few samples of this study predate the infection). Cell type and time point are not known. Each CDR3 is given with its conserved first and last residue. The order of the fields is V gene, clone size, D gene, J gene, CDR3 DNA, CDR3 protein. The D gene is left open where the match is weak. A row's size may be missing; if present it is once, few, many or a size class.

TRBV7-6	.	TRBD2	TRBJ2-7	TGTGCCAGCAGTCTAGCGGGGGGGCGACCCTACGAGCAGTACTTC	CASSLAGGRPYEQYF
TRBV12-3/TRBV12-4	.	.	TRBJ2-3	TGTGCCGCCAGCGCCGGGGTGCGGATCACAGATACGCAGTATTTT	CAASAGVRITDTQYF
TRBV7-7	few	TRBD2	TRBJ2-3	TGTGCCAGCAGCTTAGGAGGACTAGCGGACCCTAGCACAGATACGCAGTATTTT	CASSLGGLADPSTDTQYF
TRBV12-3/TRBV12-4	medium-sized	TRBD1	TRBJ1-3	TGTGCCAGCAGGGGATTTAGACAGGGTGGTGGAAACACCATATATTTT	CASRGFRQGGGNTIYF
TRBV20-1	.	TRBD2	TRBJ2-1	TGCAGTGCTAGTTTCGGGACTAGTCTCTCCAATGAGCAGTTCTTC	CSASFGTSLSNEQFF
TRBV7-8	few	.	TRBJ1-6	TGTGCCAGCATTAGAGGGAGCTCCTATAATTCACCCCTCCACTTT	CASIRGSSYNSPLHF
TRBV7-2	many	.	TRBJ2-3	TGTGCCAGCAGCTTGCTCCGGGGCACAGATACGCAGTATTTT	CASSLLRGTDTQYF
TRBV7-2	few	.	TRBJ2-5	TGTGCCAGCAGCTGGCTGACCAGACCGAAAGAGACCCAGTACTTC	CASSWLTRPKETQYF
TRBV6-6	few	.	TRBJ2-5	TGTGCCAGCAGTTATGAAGAGACCCAGTACTTC	CASSYEETQYF
TRBV19	.	TRBD1	TRBJ2-3	TGTGCCAGTAGGGGTTGGGACAGAGTAGATACGCAGTATTTT	CASRGWDRVDTQYF
TRBV5-1	few	.	TRBJ2-1	TGCGCCAGCAGCTTGGAGGCTGTTAACAATGAGCAGTTCTTC	CASSLEAVNNEQFF
TRBV29-1	few	.	TRBJ2-7	TGCAGCGTCCAGGGGAGGGAGCAGTACTTC	CSVQGREQYF
TRBV4-1	few	.	TRBJ2-3	TGCGCCAGCAGCCAAGATGTCGGCAGTGGCACAGATACGCAGTATTTT	CASSQDVGSGTDTQYF
TRBV7-2	once	TRBD2	TRBJ2-3	TGTGCCAGCAGCTTTACGGGGGGACCGTCAGATACGCAGTATTTT	CASSFTGGPSDTQYF
TRBV29-1	many	.	TRBJ1-1	TGCAGCGTTGCCAGGATGAACACTGAAGCTTTCTTT	CSVARMNTEAFF
TRBV15	.	.	TRBJ2-2	TGTGCCACCAGCAGAGATTCGGGACGAACCGGGGAGCTGTTTTTT	CATSRDSGRTGELFF
TRBV5-4	.	.	TRBJ2-5	TGTGCCAGCAGCTTGCCAGGGCCCGGGGAGACCCAGTACTTC	CASSLPGPGETQYF
TRBV6-6	.	TRBD1	TRBJ2-5	TGTGCCAGCAGTCTAGGGGGCAGGGAGACCCAGTACTTC	CASSLGGRETQYF
TRBV5-5	.	TRBD1	TRBJ2-1	TGTGCCAGCAGCAAACAGGGGAAGCGTGAGCAGTTCTTC	CASSKQGKREQFF
TRBV27	.	TRBD1	TRBJ2-6	TGTGCCAGCAGCCCAGGTCCGGGACAGGGTTTATCGGGGGCCAACGTCCTGACTTTC	CASSPGPGQGLSGANVLTF
TRBV2	.	TRBD2	TRBJ2-3	TGTGCCAGCAGCCGACTAGCGGGGGGCGGAAGCACAGATACGCAGTATTTT	CASSRLAGGGSTDTQYF
TRBV5-6	few	.	TRBJ2-3	TGTGCCAGCAGCTTGAGAACAGATACGCAGTATTTT	CASSLRTDTQYF
TRBV12-3/TRBV12-4	.	.	TRBJ2-2	TGTGCCAGCAGTGTGACAGCGTTCGGGGAGCTGTTTTTT	CASSVTAFGELFF
TRBV4-1	.	.	TRBJ2-2	TGCGCCAGCAGCCAAGAACTCTCGAACACCGGGGAGCTGTTTTTT	CASSQELSNTGELFF
TRBV4-1	.	TRBD2	TRBJ2-1	TGCGCCAGCAGATTACTAGCGGGGGGGCGTGATGAGCAGTTCTTC	CASRLLAGGRDEQFF
TRBV11-2	few	TRBD2	TRBJ2-2	TGTGCCAGCAGCACGATAGCGGGGGTGACCGGGGAGCTGTTTTTT	CASSTIAGVTGELFF
TRBV7-9	few	TRBD1	TRBJ2-3	TGTGCCAGCAGCTTAGGGAGTACAGGGGCCACAGATACGCAGTATTTT	CASSLGSTGATDTQYF
TRBV20-1	few	.	TRBJ1-4	TGCAGTGCTGGGGACGGAGGTTATAATGAAAAACTGTTTTTT	CSAGDGGYNEKLFF
TRBV4-1	few	TRBD2	TRBJ2-3	TGCGCCAGCAGCCAAGAGGAAAGGACGGGGGGGCGGGCAGATACGCAGTATTTT	CASSQEERTGGRADTQYF
TRBV5-5	few	.	TRBJ2-2	TGTGCCAGCAGAAATCCACAGGAAAACACCGGGGAGCTGTTTTTT	CASRNPQENTGELFF
TRBV6-5	.	.	TRBJ2-3	TGTGCCAGCAGCCCCACGTCCAGCGGTAGATTGGATACGCAGTATTTT	CASSPTSSGRLDTQYF
TRBV12-3/TRBV12-4	.	.	TRBJ1-2	TGTGCCAGCAGTCCCCGACAGACCTTAGCTAACTATGGCTACACCTTC	CASSPRQTLANYGYTF
TRBV9	.	.	TRBJ1-6	TGTGCCAGCAGCGTATTCCAGGGGAGGTCACCCCTCCACTTT	CASSVFQGRSPLHF
TRBV7-9	.	.	TRBJ2-6	TGTGCCAGCAGCCCCTCGTTGGCCTGGTCTCTGGGGGCCAACGTCCTGACTTTC	CASSPSLAWSLGANVLTF
TRBV29-1	few	TRBD2	TRBJ2-5	TGCAGCGTGACGGGACTAGCGGGGGGGCGAGAGACCCAGTACTTC	CSVTGLAGGRETQYF
TRBV6-6	few	.	TRBJ2-6	TGTGCCAGCAGTTCCCTGGGGGCCAACGTCCTGACTTTC	CASSSLGANVLTF
TRBV4-2	few	.	TRBJ1-5	TGTGCCAGCAGCCAAGAGGGGGACAGCAATCAGCCCCAGCATTTT	CASSQEGDSNQPQHF
TRBV5-1	few	.	TRBJ1-1	TGCGCCAGCAGCCTCCAACAGGACATGAACACTGAAGCTTTCTTT	CASSLQQDMNTEAFF
TRBV6-2/TRBV6-3	few	.	TRBJ2-2	TGTGCCAGCAGTTTGGTGGTATCTGGGACCGTCGTGAACACCGGGGAGCTGTTTTTT	CASSLVVSGTVVNTGELFF
TRBV11-2	few	TRBD1	TRBJ2-1	TGTGCCAGCAAAGTCGGCAGGGGGCCGGATGAGCAGTTCTTC	CASKVGRGPDEQFF
TRBV7-9	.	.	TRBJ2-7	TGTGCCAGCAGCTCGGGGTCCAGGGGACATTACGAGCAGTACTTC	CASSSGSRGHYEQYF
TRBV20-1	once	TRBD2	TRBJ2-5	TGCAGTGTCGAGAGAGGGCTAGCGGGGGGGAAGGACGGGACCCAGTACTTC	CSVERGLAGGKDGTQYF
TRBV29-1	few	.	TRBJ2-7	TGCAGCGTTGAGTGGGACAACTACGAGCAGTACTTC	CSVEWDNYEQYF
TRBV19	.	.	TRBJ1-5	.	CASTSGNQPQHF
TRBV11-2	many	.	TRBJ2-5	TGTGCCAGCAGAGTGGCGACCCAAGAGACCCAGTACTTC	CASRVATQETQYF
TRBV4-1	.	TRBD2	TRBJ2-5	TGCGCCAGCAGCCAAGTTACTAGCGGGGCGGGGGAGACCCAGTACTTC	CASSQVTSGAGETQYF
TRBV5-1	.	TRBD1	TRBJ2-7	TGCGCCAGCAGCGGGGACAGGGACTACGAGCAGTACTTC	CASSGDRDYEQYF
TRBV7-3	.	.	TRBJ2-1	TGTGCCAGCAGCTCGGCGGGACTTACAAATGAGCAGTTCTTC	CASSSAGLTNEQFF
TRBV6-6	.	.	TRBJ1-4	TGTGCCAGCAGTTACTCTAATGGTGGGGGAGAAGAAAAACTGTTTTTT	CASSYSNGGGEEKLFF
TRBV29-1	.	TRBD2	TRBJ2-2	TGCAGCGTTGAAGGGTCCCTAGCGGGATCGAACACCGGGGAGCTGTTTTTT	CSVEGSLAGSNTGELFF
TRBV5-1	few	.	TRBJ2-2	TGCGCCAGCGGTGCGGTCGCGGTACGACCGAACACCGGGGAGCTGTTTTTT	CASGAVAVRPNTGELFF
TRBV15	.	TRBD1	TRBJ2-5	TGTGCCACCAGGGGGACAGGGAATGGAGAGACCCAGTACTTC	CATRGTGNGETQYF